This T cell receptor (beta chain) was observed in a study of T cells in Graves' hyperthyroidism and ophthalmopathy. CDR1 KGHDR and CDR2 SFDVKD come from the germline V gene. After removal of 3 bases from V and 11 bases from J, the junction contained 2 bases not matched to a gene. CDR3 length: 12 residues. TCR beta CDR3 region amplification was performed from RNA transcripts. HTBI primers were employed in a first-round RT-PCR of the TCR CDR3. TCRdb re-analysed the multiplex PCR reads in MiXCR, keeping a single row per CDR3 protein. In the table there are about 640,000 distinct CDR3 sequences, less than 25% of which are singletons.

The receptor was derived from a man younger than 40 with Graves' ophthalmopathy. The sequencing sample was made of blood. The chain is built from TRBV24-1 and TRBJ1-5; 8 bases are shared with TRBD1. The chain's CDR3 is CATSDGQGTQHF. As DNA, the CDR3 is TGTGCCACCAGTGATGGACAGGGTACCCAGCATTTT.